This TCR beta chain came from a study of Ad26.COV2.S vaccination and SARS-CoV-2 variants. Study details: Donor allocation was to the COV1001 Ad26.COV2.S trial arm. The vaccine Ad26.COV2.S was put into the muscle once, or twice with 56 days between. Study-level results: People who got the vaccine or the placebo had similar non-spike TCR breadth. A substantial breadth of spike-specific CD8+ and CD4+ T cell responses after vaccination has been reported.

The method was immunoSEQ multiplex PCR; TCRdb's version includes in-frame clones alone and lacks a portion of them. The table lists roughly 380,000 clones, more than 75% of them singletons. Treatment in this sample: 19 received Ad26.COV2.S at low or high dose, single or two shots; roughly five received placebo; per-sample allocation not given. Sampling was done on day 63 after the first vaccine or placebo injection. A remark on this clone: Its antigen is not identified.

The germline V gene encodes CDR1 MNHEY and CDR2 SVGEGT. Trimming took off 6 bases at V and 4 bases at J, with 13 bases between the two ends. The CDR3 is 15 amino acids. The chain is built from TRBV6-2 or TRBV6-3 and TRBJ2-6; D is undetermined. The TCR was taken from a person between 18 and 65 years old who received the Ad26.COV2.S COVID-19 vaccine or a placebo. Sequencing was performed on peripheral blood, taken in a trial of Ad26.COV2.S vaccine versus placebo. In DNA form, the CDR3 reads TGTGCCAGCAGCAGGCGCTCGTGGGGGGCCAACGTCCTGACTTTC. Amino acids: CASSRRSWGANVLTF.